Listed here are 20 T cell receptor beta chains from one sample, sequenced in a study of CD8+ T cells in alopecia areata. It was for several patients that CD4+ cells were sorted into CD25+CD127- cells. Sequencing templates came from extracted RNA that was reverse transcribed into cDNA. Clones were read by immunoSEQ multiplex PCR, and TCRdb kept only the in-frame ones, dropping some. The repertoire holds 35,000 to 45,000 clones, with roughly 53% as singletons. The sample consisted of CD4+ Tregs sorted from blood. The receptors were sampled from a human donor with alopecia areata.

The rearrangement links TRBV7-2 to TRBJ2-1; D is possibly TRBD2 (6 bases). Germline loops: CDR1 SGHTA, CDR2 FQGNSA. Trimming stripped 4 bases from V and 11 bases from J, with 9 bases between. This CDR3 spans 11 amino acids. The CDR3 loop reads CASSWRDQQFF. CDR3 in DNA: TGTGCCAGCAGCTGGAGGGATCAGCAGTTCTTC.

The genes are TRBV7-8 and TRBJ1-1; D is ambiguous. Trimming left V 6 bases short and J 2 bases short, with 7 bases between. The CDR3 sequence is 12 residues long. Germline values: CDR1 SGHVS, CDR2 FQNEAQ. CDR3 DNA sequence: TGTGCCAGCAGAAAGGTTAACACTGAAGCTTTCTTT. It encodes CASRKVNTEAFF.

The chain links TRBV27 to TRBJ1-6; unclear D gene. Germline V gene sequence: CDR1 MNHEY, CDR2 SMNVEV (reference sequence). The CDR3 is 12 residues long. V shed 2 bases and J shed 7 bases, with 3 bases lying between them. The CDR3 coding sequence is TGTGCCAGCAGTTTACCCAATTCACCCCTCCACTTT. It specifies CASSLPNSPLHF.

The chain employs TRBV9 and TRBJ2-5; TRBD1 matches at 9 bases. Germline V gene lookup returns CDR1 SGDLS and CDR2 YYNGEE. CDR3 length: 14 amino acids. V was clipped by 4 bases and J by 3 bases; unmatched bases: 4. The CDR3 loop reads CASSYRGREETQYF. Here the CDR3 DNA reads TGTGCCAGCAGCTACAGGGGGCGAGAAGAGACCCAGTACTTC.

The chain has TRBV7-2 and TRBJ2-1, with unresolved D. Germline lookup yields CDR1 SGHTA and CDR2 FQGNSA. The ends were cut back, 2 bases at V and 7 bases at J, with 9 bases in the middle. The CDR3 has 13 amino acids. The CDR3 loop is CASSLTTLNEQFF. CDR3 DNA sequence: TGTGCCAGCAGCTTAACGACTTTGAATGAGCAGTTCTTC. Full variable domain (remainder filled in from reference TRBV7-2 and TRBJ2-1): GAGVSQSPSNKVTEKGKDVELRCDPISGHTALYWYRQSLGQGLEFLIYFQGNSAPDKSGLPSDRFSAERTGGSVSTLTIQRTQQEDSAVYLCASSLTTLNEQFFGPGTRLTVL.

The chain's CDR3 is CASSSRETQYF. The CDR3 coding sequence is TGTGCCAGCAGCTCCAGGGAGACCCAGTACTTC. J is TRBJ2-5 and V is TRBV7-9, with unresolved D. The germline V gene encodes CDR1 SEHNR and CDR2 FQNEAQ (reference sequence). This CDR3 spans 11 amino acids. Between the trimmed V and J ends, which lost 4 bases and 5 bases, there was a span of 5 bases. The whole variable domain, remainder taken from reference TRBV7-9 and TRBJ2-5, is DTGVSQNPRHKITKRGQNVTFRCDPISEHNRLYWYRQTLGQGPEFLTYFQNEAQLEKSRLLSDRFSAERPKGSFSTLEIQRTEQGDSAMYLCASSSRETQYFGPGTRLLVL.

V and J are TRBV7-3 and TRBJ1-5; D might be TRBD1 (5 bases). Germline V gene sequence: CDR1 SGHTA, CDR2 FQGTGA. V lost 3 bases, J lost 4 bases, and 7 bases lay in between. The CDR3 contains 13 residues. This CDR3 is CASSLTANQPQHF. In DNA, the CDR3 is TGTGCCAGCAGCTTGACAGCGAATCAGCCCCAGCATTTT.

This clone has a handful of counts. The V call is TRBV27, the J call TRBJ2-1; D may correspond to TRBD1 or TRBD2 (5 bases each). V shed 3 bases and J shed 7 bases, with 16 bases lying between them. This CDR3 comprises 15 residues. Germline CDR1 MNHEY, CDR2 SMNVEV (reference sequence). CDR3 amino acids: CASSLRGNVGNEQFF. The CDR3 DNA follows: TGTGCCAGCAGTTTGAGGGGCAACGTGGGAAATGAGCAGTTCTTC.

This clone was detected a few times. The rearrangement links TRBV7-2 to TRBJ2-7; D uncertain. The CDR3 runs 14 residues. The germline CDR1 and CDR2 sequences are SGHTA and FQGNSA. The V end lost 1 base, the J end lost 2 bases, and 9 bases lay between the germline ends. CDR3 nucleotide sequence: TGTGCCAGCAGCTTAGTTCAGGACGCCTACGAGCAGTACTTC. As protein: CASSLVQDAYEQYF.

This clone was observed a handful of times. V gene TRBV5-1 combines with J gene TRBJ1-4; D possibly corresponds to TRBD1 (6 bases). The CDR3 consists of 17 residues. Trimming removed 5 bases from V and 8 bases from J, with 25 bases in between. Per germline, CDR1 SGHRS and CDR2 YFSETQ. Here the CDR3 reads CASRPNQVQGRPEKLFF. In nucleotides, the CDR3 is TGCGCCAGCAGGCCTAATCAAGTGCAGGGGCGCCCCGAAAAACTGTTTTTT.

This clone is labeled as medium-sized (0.01 to 0.1%). This chain connects TRBV28 to TRBJ2-1; TRBD2 matches at 10 bases. The CDR3 is 14 residues long. Trimming took 9 bases from V and 13 from J; bases not matched to a gene: 15. CDR1 and CDR2 from the germline V gene are MDHEN and SYDVKM. CDR3: CASSGGFPSREQFF. The CDR3 DNA reads TGTGCCAGTAGCGGGGGGTTTCCTTCAAGGGAACAGTTCTTC. The full variable domain, rest sourced from reference TRBV28 and TRBJ2-1, is DVKVTQSSRYLVKRTGEKVFLECVQDMDHENMFWYRQDPGLGLRLIYFSYDVKMKEKGDIPEGYSVSREKKERFSLILESASTNQTSMYLCASSGGFPSREQFFGPGTRLTVL.

The chain couples TRBV6-6 to TRBJ1-5; 7 bases are shared with TRBD1. This CDR3 is 12 amino acids long. The V and J ends lost 6 bases and 7 bases, in that order; junction bases with no gene match: 3. Germline assignment: CDR1 MNHNY and CDR2 SVGAGI (reference sequence). CDR3 sequence reads: CASRPTGQPQHF. DNA for the CDR3: TGTGCCAGCAGGCCGACAGGGCAGCCCCAGCATTTT.

V is TRBV7-9 and J is TRBJ1-5; possibly TRBD1 for D (5 bases). Germline CDR1 reads SEHNR; CDR2 reads FQNEAQ (reference sequence). There are 15 residues in the CDR3. The ends were cut back, 1 base at V and 3 bases at J, with 10 bases in the middle. The CDR3 loop is CASSLGGGVNQPQHF. In nucleotides, the CDR3 is TGTGCCAGCAGCTTAGGGGGAGGGGTCAATCAGCCCCAGCATTTT.

The rearrangement links TRBV14 to TRBJ1-5; D not resolved. Trimming pared 1 base from V and 9 bases from J, leaving 10 bases between. The germline CDR1 and CDR2 sequences are SGHDN and FVKESK. The CDR3 has 13 amino acids. The CDR3 nucleotides read TGTGCCAGCAGCCAAGTAATGGACGGGCCCCAGCATTTT. Its protein is CASSQVMDGPQHF. Together with reference TRBV14 and TRBJ1-5, the CDR3 gives the full variable domain: EAGVTQFPSHSVIEKGQTVTLRCDPISGHDNLYWYRRVMGKEIKFLLHFVKESKQDESGMPNNRFLAERTGGTYSTLKVQPAELEDSGVYFCASSQVMDGPQHFGDGTRLSIL.

This CDR3 is CASSGQGSLSGNTIYF. DNA of the CDR3: TGTGCCAGCAGTGGACAGGGAAGCCTCTCTGGAAACACCATATATTTT. The chain couples TRBV2 to TRBJ1-3, with 7 nucleotides matching TRBD1. The CDR3 runs 16 residues. The germline V gene has CDR1 SNHLY and CDR2 FYNNEI. Trimming at V came to 4 bases and at J to 0 bases, leaving 6 bases not matched to a gene.

The chain joins TRBV18 to TRBJ1-2; D remains unclear. Trimming shortened V by 4 bases and J by 7 bases, and 16 bases separated the two germline ends. The germline V gene has CDR1 KGHSH and CDR2 LQKENI. The length of the CDR3 is 14 residues. CDR3 protein: CASSQGGGNAGYTF. As DNA, the CDR3 is TGTGCCAGCTCACAGGGCGGAGGAAACGCTGGCTACACCTTC.

V is TRBV28 and J is TRBJ2-5, with TRBD1 matching over 7 bases. This CDR3 is 13 amino acids long. Germline V gene lookup returns CDR1 MDHEN and CDR2 SYDVKM. J lost 5 bases, V lost 7 bases, and 7 bases had no gene match. The CDR3 is CASKAGTAETQYF. CDR3 nucleotides: TGTGCCAGCAAAGCCGGGACAGCGGAGACCCAGTACTTC.

V gene TRBV29-1 combines with J gene TRBJ2-1; no reliable D call. Trimming shortened V by 4 bases and J by 4 bases, and 2 bases separated the two germline ends. The germline gives CDR1 SQVTM, CDR2 ANQGSEA. This CDR3 contains 10 residues. CDR3 DNA sequence: TGCAGCGTTGGGTACAATGAGCAGTTCTTC. This sequence encodes CSVGYNEQFF.

The V and J genes are TRBV6-5 and TRBJ2-7; TRBD1 matches at 11 bases. CDR3 length equals 16 residues. Germline trimming cut 4 bases from V and 9 bases from J; bases unmatched to any gene: 14. CDR1 and CDR2 (germline): MNHEY, SVGAGI. The chain's CDR3 is CASSSLRTGGLRSQYF. In DNA form, the CDR3 reads TGTGCCAGCAGTTCGTTGAGGACAGGGGGCCTTCGTTCGCAGTACTTC.

The rearrangement joins TRBV5-1 to TRBJ2-7; 8 bases align to TRBD1. Germline V gene sequence: CDR1 SGHRS, CDR2 YFSETQ. V shed 2 bases and J 1 base; nucleotides not matched to a gene: 5. The CDR3 has 15 residues. In nucleotides, the CDR3 is TGCGCCAGCAGCTTCAAACAGGGGGGTTCCTACGAGCAGTACTTC. Its translation is CASSFKQGGSYEQYF. Filled out from reference TRBV5-1 and TRBJ2-7, the complete variable domain reads KAGVTQTPRYLIKTRGQQVTLSCSPISGHRSVSWYQQTPGQGLQFLFEYFSETQRNKGNFPGRFSGRQFSNSRSEMNVSTLELGDSALYLCASSFKQGGSYEQYFGPGTRLTVT.